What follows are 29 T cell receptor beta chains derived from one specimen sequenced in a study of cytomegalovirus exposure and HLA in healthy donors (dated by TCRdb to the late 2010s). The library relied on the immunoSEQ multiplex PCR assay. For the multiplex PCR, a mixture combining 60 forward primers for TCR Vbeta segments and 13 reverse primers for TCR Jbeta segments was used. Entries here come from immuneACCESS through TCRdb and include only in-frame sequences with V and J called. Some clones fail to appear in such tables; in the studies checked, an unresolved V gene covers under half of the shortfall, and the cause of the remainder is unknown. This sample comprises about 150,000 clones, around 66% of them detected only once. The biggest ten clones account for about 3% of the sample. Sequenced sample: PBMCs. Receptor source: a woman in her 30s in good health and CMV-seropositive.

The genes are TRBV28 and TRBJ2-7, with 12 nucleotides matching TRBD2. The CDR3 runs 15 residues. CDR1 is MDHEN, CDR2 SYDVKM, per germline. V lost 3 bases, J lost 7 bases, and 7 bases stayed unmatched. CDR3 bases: TGTGCCAGCAGTTTCCTAGCGGGGGGGCCTAAGGAGCAGTACTTC. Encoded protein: CASSFLAGGPKEQYF.

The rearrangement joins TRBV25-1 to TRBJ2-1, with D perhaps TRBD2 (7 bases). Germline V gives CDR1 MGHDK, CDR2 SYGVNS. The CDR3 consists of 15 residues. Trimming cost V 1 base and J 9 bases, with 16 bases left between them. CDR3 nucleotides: TGTGCCAGCAGTGAATTTAGTGGAGGGGGGGCTGAGCAGTTCTTC. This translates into CASSEFSGGGAEQFF.

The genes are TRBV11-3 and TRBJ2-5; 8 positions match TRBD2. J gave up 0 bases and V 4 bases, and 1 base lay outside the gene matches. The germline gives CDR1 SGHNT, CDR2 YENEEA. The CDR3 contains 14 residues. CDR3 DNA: TGTGCCAGCAGCTCGGGGGGGTACCAAGAGACCCAGTACTTC. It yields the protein CASSSGGYQETQYF.

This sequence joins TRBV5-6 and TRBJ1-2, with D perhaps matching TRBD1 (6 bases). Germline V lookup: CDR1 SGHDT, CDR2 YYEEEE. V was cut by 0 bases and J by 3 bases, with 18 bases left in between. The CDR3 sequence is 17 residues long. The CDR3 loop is CASSLDPTGLEDYGYTF. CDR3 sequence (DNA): TGTGCCAGCAGCTTGGATCCTACAGGGTTGGAGGACTATGGCTACACCTTC.

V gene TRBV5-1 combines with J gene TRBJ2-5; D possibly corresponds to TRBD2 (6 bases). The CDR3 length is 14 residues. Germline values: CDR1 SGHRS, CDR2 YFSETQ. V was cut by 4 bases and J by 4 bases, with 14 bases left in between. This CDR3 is CASSVLGGPETQYF. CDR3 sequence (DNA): TGCGCCAGCAGCGTACTGGGGGGACCAGAGACCCAGTACTTC. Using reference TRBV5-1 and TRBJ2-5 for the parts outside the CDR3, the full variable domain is KAGVTQTPRYLIKTRGQQVTLSCSPISGHRSVSWYQQTPGQGLQFLFEYFSETQRNKGNFPGRFSGRQFSNSRSEMNVSTLELGDSALYLCASSVLGGPETQYFGPGTRLLVL.

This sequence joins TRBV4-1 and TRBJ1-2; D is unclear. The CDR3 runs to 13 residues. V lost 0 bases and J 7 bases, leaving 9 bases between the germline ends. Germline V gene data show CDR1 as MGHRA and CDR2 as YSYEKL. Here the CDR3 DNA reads TGCGCCAGCAGCCAAGAATACTCTAGTGGCTACACCTTC. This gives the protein CASSQEYSSGYTF.

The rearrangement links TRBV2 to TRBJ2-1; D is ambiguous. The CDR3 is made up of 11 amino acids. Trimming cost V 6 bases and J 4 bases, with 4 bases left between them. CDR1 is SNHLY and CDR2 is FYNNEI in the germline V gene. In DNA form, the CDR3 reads TGTGCCAGCAGCCCATACAATGAGCAGTTCTTC. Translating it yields CASSPYNEQFF. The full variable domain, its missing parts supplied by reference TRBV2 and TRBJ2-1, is EPEVTQTPSHQVTQMGQEVILRCVPISNHLYFYWYRQILGQKVEFLVSFYNNEISEKSEIFDDQFSVERPDGSNFTLKIRSTKLEDSAMYFCASSPYNEQFFGPGTRLTVL.

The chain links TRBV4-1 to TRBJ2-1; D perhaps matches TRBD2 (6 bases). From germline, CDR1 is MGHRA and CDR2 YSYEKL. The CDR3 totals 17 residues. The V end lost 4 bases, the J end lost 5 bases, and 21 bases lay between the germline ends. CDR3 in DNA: TGCGCCAGCAGCCTTATACTAGCTGATGGGACCAACAATGAGCAGTTCTTC. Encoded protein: CASSLILADGTNNEQFF.

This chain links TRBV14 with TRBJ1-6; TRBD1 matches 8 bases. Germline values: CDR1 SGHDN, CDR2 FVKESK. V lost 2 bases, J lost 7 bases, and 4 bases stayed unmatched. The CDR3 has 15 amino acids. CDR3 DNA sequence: TGTGCCAGCAGCCAAACCGGGACAGGCAATTCACCCCTCCACTTT. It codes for CASSQTGTGNSPLHF. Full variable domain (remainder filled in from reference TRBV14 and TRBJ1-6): EAGVTQFPSHSVIEKGQTVTLRCDPISGHDNLYWYRRVMGKEIKFLLHFVKESKQDESGMPNNRFLAERTGGTYSTLKVQPAELEDSGVYFCASSQTGTGNSPLHFGNGTRLTVT.

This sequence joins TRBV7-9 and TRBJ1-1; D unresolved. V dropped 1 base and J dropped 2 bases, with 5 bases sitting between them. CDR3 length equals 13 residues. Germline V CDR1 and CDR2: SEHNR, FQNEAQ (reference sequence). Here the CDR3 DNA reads TGTGCCAGCAGCTTAGAATCTAACACTGAAGCTTTCTTT. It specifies CASSLESNTEAFF.

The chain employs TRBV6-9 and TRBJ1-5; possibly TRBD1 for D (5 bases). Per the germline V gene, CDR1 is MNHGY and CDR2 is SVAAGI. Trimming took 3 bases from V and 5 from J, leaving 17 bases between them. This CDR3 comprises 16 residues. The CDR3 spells CASSYPRNRGHQPQHF. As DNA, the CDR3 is TGTGCCAGCAGTTACCCCCGCAATAGGGGTCATCAGCCCCAGCATTTT.

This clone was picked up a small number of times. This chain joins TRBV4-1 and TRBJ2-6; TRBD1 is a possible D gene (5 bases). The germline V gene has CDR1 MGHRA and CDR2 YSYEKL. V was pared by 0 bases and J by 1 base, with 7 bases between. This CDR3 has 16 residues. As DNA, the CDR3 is TGCGCCAGCAGCCAAGATAGGGGATCTGGGGCCAACGTCCTGACTTTC. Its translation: CASSQDRGSGANVLTF.

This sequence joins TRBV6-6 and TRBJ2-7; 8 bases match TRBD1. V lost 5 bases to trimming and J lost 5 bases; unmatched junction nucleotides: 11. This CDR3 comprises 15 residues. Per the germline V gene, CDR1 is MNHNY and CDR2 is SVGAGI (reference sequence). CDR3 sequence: CASSRTGTGSHEQYF. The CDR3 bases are TGTGCCAGCAGTAGAACCGGGACAGGTTCCCACGAGCAGTACTTC.

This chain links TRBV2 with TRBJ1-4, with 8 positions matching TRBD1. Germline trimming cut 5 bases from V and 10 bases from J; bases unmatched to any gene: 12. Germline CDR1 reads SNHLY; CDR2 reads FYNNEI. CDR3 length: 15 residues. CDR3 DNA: TGTGCCAGCAGTCCAAAGTGGACAGGGAGTGGAAAACTGTTTTTT. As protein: CASSPKWTGSGKLFF.

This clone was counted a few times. CDR3 nucleotide sequence: TGCAGCGTCCCGGCGGGGTCTGGGGCCAACGTCCTGACTTTC. This codes for CSVPAGSGANVLTF. The chain carries TRBV29-1 and TRBJ2-6; D possibly corresponds to TRBD2 (6 bases). Germline CDR1 and CDR2: SQVTM and ANQGSEA. Deletions cut 6 bases from V and 1 base from J, with 10 bases between. There are 14 residues in the CDR3.

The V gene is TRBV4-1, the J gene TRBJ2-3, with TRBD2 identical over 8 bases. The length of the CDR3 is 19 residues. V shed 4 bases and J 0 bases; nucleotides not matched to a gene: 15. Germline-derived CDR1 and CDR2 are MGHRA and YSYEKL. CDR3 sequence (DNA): TGCGCCAGCAGCCCCCGGGGGGGCTCGTACGTCCTTAGCACAGATACGCAGTATTTT. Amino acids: CASSPRGGSYVLSTDTQYF.

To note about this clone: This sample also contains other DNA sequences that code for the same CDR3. The CDR3 sequence: CASSLGLNTEAFF. The CDR3, as DNA: TGTGCCAGCAGTTTAGGCCTGAACACTGAAGCTTTCTTT. V is TRBV27 and J is TRBJ1-1; no clear D gene. CDR3 length: 13 amino acids. CDR1 is MNHEY and CDR2 is SMNVEV in the germline V gene (reference sequence). V was trimmed by 2 bases and J by 0 bases, leaving 4 bases between them.

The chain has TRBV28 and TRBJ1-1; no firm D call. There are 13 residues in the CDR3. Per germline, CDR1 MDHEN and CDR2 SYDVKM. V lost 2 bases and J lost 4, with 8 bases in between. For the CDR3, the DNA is TGTGCCAGCAGTTTAGAGGGTGCCACTGAAGCTTTCTTT. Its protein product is CASSLEGATEAFF.

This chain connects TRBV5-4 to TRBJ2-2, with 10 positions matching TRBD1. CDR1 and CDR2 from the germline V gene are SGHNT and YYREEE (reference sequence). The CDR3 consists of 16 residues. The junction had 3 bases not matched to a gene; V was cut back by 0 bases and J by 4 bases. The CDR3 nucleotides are TGTGCCAGCAGCTTGGCTGGGACAGGGGTCACCGGGGAGCTGTTTTTT. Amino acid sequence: CASSLAGTGVTGELFF.

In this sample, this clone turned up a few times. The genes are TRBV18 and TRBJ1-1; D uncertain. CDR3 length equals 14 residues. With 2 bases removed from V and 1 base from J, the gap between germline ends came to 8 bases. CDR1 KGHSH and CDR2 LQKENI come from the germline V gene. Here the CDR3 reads CASSPSSGNTEAFF. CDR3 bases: TGTGCCAGCTCACCAAGTTCAGGGAACACTGAAGCTTTCTTT.

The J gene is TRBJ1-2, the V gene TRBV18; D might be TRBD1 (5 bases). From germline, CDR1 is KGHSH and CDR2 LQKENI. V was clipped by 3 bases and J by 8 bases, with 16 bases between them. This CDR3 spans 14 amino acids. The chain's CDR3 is CASSPTAGSEGYTF. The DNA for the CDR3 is TGTGCCAGCTCACCGACAGCTGGATCCGAAGGCTACACCTTC.

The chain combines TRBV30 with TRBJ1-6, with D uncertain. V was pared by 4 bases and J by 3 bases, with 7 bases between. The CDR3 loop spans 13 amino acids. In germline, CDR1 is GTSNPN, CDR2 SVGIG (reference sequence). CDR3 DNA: TGTGCCTGGACAGTCAACTATAATTCACCCCTCCACTTT. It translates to CAWTVNYNSPLHF. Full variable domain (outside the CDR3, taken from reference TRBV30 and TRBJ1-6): SQTIHQWPATLVQPVGSPLSLECTVEGTSNPNLYWYRQAAGRGLQLLFYSVGIGQISSEVPQNLSASRPQDRQFILSSKKLLLSDSGFYLCAWTVNYNSPLHFGNGTRLTVT.

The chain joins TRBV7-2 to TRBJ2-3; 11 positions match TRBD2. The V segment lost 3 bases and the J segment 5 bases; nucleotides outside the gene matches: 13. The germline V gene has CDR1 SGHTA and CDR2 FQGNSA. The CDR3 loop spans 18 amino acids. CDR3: CASSFVWVAGGEKDTQYF. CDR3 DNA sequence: TGTGCCAGCAGCTTTGTTTGGGTAGCGGGAGGGGAAAAAGATACGCAGTATTTT.

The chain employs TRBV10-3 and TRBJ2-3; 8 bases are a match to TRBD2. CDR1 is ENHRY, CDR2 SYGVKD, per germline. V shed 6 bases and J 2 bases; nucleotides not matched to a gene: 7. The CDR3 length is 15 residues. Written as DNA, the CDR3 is TGTGCCATCAGGGGTCTAGCGGGCGTCACAGATACGCAGTATTTT. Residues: CAIRGLAGVTDTQYF.

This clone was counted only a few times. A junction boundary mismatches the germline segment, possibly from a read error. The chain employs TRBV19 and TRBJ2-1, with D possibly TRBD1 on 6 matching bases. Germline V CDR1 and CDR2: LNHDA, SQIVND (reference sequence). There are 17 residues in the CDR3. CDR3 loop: CASSIGYRQGSFNEQFF. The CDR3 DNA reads TGTGCCAGTAGTATAGGTTATCGGCAGGGGTCCTTCAATGAGCAGTTCTTC.

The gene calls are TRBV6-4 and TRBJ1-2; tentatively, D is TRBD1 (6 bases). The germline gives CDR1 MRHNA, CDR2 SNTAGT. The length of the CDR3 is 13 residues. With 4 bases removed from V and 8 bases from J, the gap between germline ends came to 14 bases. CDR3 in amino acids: CASSGAGVGGYTF. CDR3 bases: TGTGCCAGCAGTGGCGCAGGGGTTGGGGGCTACACCTTC.

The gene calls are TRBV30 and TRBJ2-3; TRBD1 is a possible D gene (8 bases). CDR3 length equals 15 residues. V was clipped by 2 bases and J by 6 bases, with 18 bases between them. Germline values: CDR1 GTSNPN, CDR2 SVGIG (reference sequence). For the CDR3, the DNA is TGTGCCTGGAGTAAACAGGGGGGGCTGATGGATACGCAGTATTTT. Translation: CAWSKQGGLMDTQYF.

The chain's CDR3 is CASSWAMGTSGSPDTQYF. As DNA, the CDR3 is TGCGCCAGCAGCTGGGCGATGGGGACTAGCGGGAGCCCAGATACGCAGTATTTT. The rearrangement uses TRBV5-1 and TRBJ2-3, with 14 positions matching TRBD2. The CDR3 contains 18 residues. V lost 3 bases, J lost 4 bases, and 10 bases stayed unmatched. In germline, CDR1 is SGHRS, CDR2 YFSETQ.

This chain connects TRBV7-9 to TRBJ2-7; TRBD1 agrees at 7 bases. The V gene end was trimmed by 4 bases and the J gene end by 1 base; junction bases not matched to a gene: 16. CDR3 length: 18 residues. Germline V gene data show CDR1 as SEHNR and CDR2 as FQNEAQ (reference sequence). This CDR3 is CASSSTDAGTERSYEQYF. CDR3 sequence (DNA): TGTGCCAGCAGCTCTACTGATGCCGGGACAGAAAGGTCCTACGAGCAGTACTTC. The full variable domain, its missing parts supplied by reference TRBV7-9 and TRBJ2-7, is DTGVSQNPRHKITKRGQNVTFRCDPISEHNRLYWYRQTLGQGPEFLTYFQNEAQLEKSRLLSDRFSAERPKGSFSTLEIQRTEQGDSAMYLCASSSTDAGTERSYEQYFGPGTRLTVT.